This TCR beta chain emerged from a study of blood T cell repertoires in COVID-19. Germline V gene data show CDR1 as SGHAT and CDR2 as FQNNGV. Trimming took off 8 bases at V and 5 bases at J, with 15 bases between the two ends. The CDR3 consists of 14 residues. Adults between about 18 and 95 years of age took part from more than 20 US areas. How the authors handled the data: Using reference gene primer amplification, nucleated cell counts were estimated. TCRdb's table, derived via immunoSEQ multiplex PCR, lists solely in-frame clones and lacks some. V and J calls and clone size are those listed in that table; D and trimming were worked out from the DNA. This table has roughly 190,000 clones, roughly 87% appearing once.

The TCR originated in a woman in her thirties who had recovered from COVID-19. The sequencing input was PBMCs or T cells enriched from blood (not recorded which). This chain connects TRBV11-2 to TRBJ1-4; D might be TRBD1 (5 bases). CDR3 protein: CASAPQAVNEKLFF. CDR3 coding DNA: TGTGCCAGCGCTCCACAGGCGGTGAATGAAAAACTGTTTTTT. The entire variable domain, with the rest obtained from reference TRBV11-2 and TRBJ1-4, is as follows: EAGVAQSPRYKIIEKRQSVAFWCNPISGHATLYWYQQILGQGPKLLIQFQNNGVVDDSQLPKDRFSAERLKGVDSTLKIQPAKLEDSAVYLCASAPQAVNEKLFFGSGTQLSVL.